The 31 T cell receptor beta chains below all came from one sample that was sequenced in a study of blood T cell dynamics during melanoma immunotherapy. Assay: immunoSEQ multiplex PCR; the TCRdb copy retains only in-frame clones and omits some. The profile covers under 6,500 clones, with approximately 84% appearing a single time and more than 30% taken by the ten largest. Time point of the sample: week 3, after first cycle of checkpoint inhibitor. This specimen was blood, taken from a patient treated with checkpoint blockade. The receptors originated from a human donor with melanoma. Some clones in this sample may be carry-over from other donors' samples.

The genes are TRBV19 and TRBJ1-1; 8 bases align to TRBD1. This CDR3 has 15 amino acids. The V and J ends lost 5 bases and 4 bases, in that order; junction bases with no gene match: 9. Germline values: CDR1 LNHDA, CDR2 SQIVND (reference sequence). CDR3 in amino acids: CASSFSGGGPTEAFF. As DNA, the CDR3 is TGTGCCAGTAGTTTCTCAGGGGGCGGACCCACTGAAGCTTTCTTT. Complete variable domain (other parts from reference TRBV19 and TRBJ1-1): DGGITQSPKYLFRKEGQNVTLSCEQNLNHDAMYWYRQDPGQGLRLIYYSQIVNDFQKGDIAEGYSVSREKKESFPLTVTSAQKNPTAFYLCASSFSGGGPTEAFFGQGTRLTVV.

The rearrangement links TRBV7-2 to TRBJ2-7; TRBD2 matches 8 bases. Trimming cost V 5 bases and J 0 bases; bases outside gene matches: 6. Germline V lookup: CDR1 SGHTA, CDR2 FQGNSA. The CDR3 length is 15 residues. CDR3 DNA: TGTGCCAGCAGCACCACTAGCGGTCTCTCCTACGAGCAGTACTTC. Translating gives CASSTTSGLSYEQYF.

The chain has TRBV18 and TRBJ2-5, with TRBD1 matching 9 bases. After removal of 2 bases from V and 5 bases from J, the junction contained 9 bases not matched to a gene. This CDR3 is built from 16 residues. The germline V gene encodes CDR1 KGHSH and CDR2 LQKENI. The chain's CDR3 is CASSPFEQGAMETQYF. The CDR3 nucleotides read TGTGCCAGCTCACCATTCGAACAGGGGGCGATGGAGACCCAGTACTTC. Combining the CDR3 with reference TRBV18 and TRBJ2-5 gives the whole variable domain NAGVMQNPRHLVRRRGQEARLRCSPMKGHSHVYWYRQLPEEGLKFMVYLQKENIIDESGMPKERFSAEFPKEGPSILRIQQVVRGDSAAYFCASSPFEQGAMETQYFGPGTRLLVL.

The chain couples TRBV29-1 to TRBJ1-3; D is ambiguous. Trimming stripped 7 bases from V and 0 bases from J, with 13 bases between. The CDR3 loop spans 14 amino acids. Per the germline V gene, CDR1 is SQVTM and CDR2 is ANQGSEA. The CDR3 region is CSAALGSSGNTIYF. Written as DNA, the CDR3 is TGCAGCGCCGCACTGGGAAGCTCTGGAAACACCATATATTTT.

The rearrangement joins TRBV7-9 to TRBJ2-1; D ambiguous. Germline CDR1 reads SEHNR; CDR2 reads FQNEAQ (reference sequence). This CDR3 has 12 residues. V lost 3 bases and J lost 10, with 10 bases in between. The CDR3 spells CASSLSITEQFF. CDR3 DNA: TGTGCCAGCAGCTTGAGTATCACGGAGCAGTTCTTC. The variable domain in full, completed from reference TRBV7-9 and TRBJ2-1, reads DTGVSQNPRHKITKRGQNVTFRCDPISEHNRLYWYRQTLGQGPEFLTYFQNEAQLEKSRLLSDRFSAERPKGSFSTLEIQRTEQGDSAMYLCASSLSITEQFFGPGTRLTVL.

V and J are TRBV7-3 and TRBJ1-1, with D hard to call. V gave up 2 bases and J gave up 6 bases, with 10 bases separating them. This CDR3 is built from 13 residues. In germline, CDR1 is SGHTA, CDR2 FQGTGA. The CDR3 DNA sequence: TGTGCCAGCAGCTTAGAGGGATCCGCTGAAGCTTTCTTT. This translates into CASSLEGSAEAFF.

This sequence joins TRBV28 and TRBJ2-5, with 9 bases identical to TRBD1. Germline trimming cut 10 bases from V and 4 bases from J; bases unmatched to any gene: 4. Germline V lookup: CDR1 MDHEN, CDR2 SYDVKM. The CDR3 has 12 residues. The CDR3 coding sequence is TGTGCCACCGGGACAGGGACAGAGACCCAGTACTTC. This gives the protein CATGTGTETQYF.

Written as DNA, the CDR3 is TGTGCCAGCTCAGAGGACAGTATTCTTAGCAATCAGCCCCAGCATTTT. Protein product: CASSEDSILSNQPQHF. The chain combines TRBV18 with TRBJ1-5; a possible D gene is TRBD1 (6 bases). The CDR3 length is 16 residues. Germline loops: CDR1 KGHSH, CDR2 LQKENI. The V and J ends lost 5 bases and 0 bases respectively, with 14 bases between them. The whole variable domain, filled in from reference TRBV18 and TRBJ1-5, reads NAGVMQNPRHLVRRRGQEARLRCSPMKGHSHVYWYRQLPEEGLKFMVYLQKENIIDESGMPKERFSAEFPKEGPSILRIQQVVRGDSAAYFCASSEDSILSNQPQHFGDGTRLSIL.

The chain has TRBV5-1 and TRBJ1-4, with TRBD1 identical over 9 bases. Trimming removed 2 bases from V and 2 bases from J; junction bases left unmatched: 10. Per the germline V gene, CDR1 is SGHRS and CDR2 is YFSETQ. This CDR3 is 18 amino acids long. CDR3 residues: CASSLEAGQGRTNEKLFF. For the CDR3, the DNA is TGCGCCAGCAGCTTAGAGGCGGGACAGGGCCGTACTAATGAAAAACTGTTTTTT. Together with reference TRBV5-1 and TRBJ1-4, the CDR3 gives the full variable domain: KAGVTQTPRYLIKTRGQQVTLSCSPISGHRSVSWYQQTPGQGLQFLFEYFSETQRNKGNFPGRFSGRQFSNSRSEMNVSTLELGDSALYLCASSLEAGQGRTNEKLFFGSGTQLSVL.

V usage is TRBV5-1 and J usage is TRBJ1-3; no clear D gene. The CDR3 runs 16 residues. Germline V lookup: CDR1 SGHRS, CDR2 YFSETQ. V was trimmed by 0 bases and J by 0 bases, leaving 10 bases between them. In DNA form, the CDR3 reads TGCGCCAGCAGCTTGGAAATGGCGAGCTCTGGAAACACCATATATTTT. Amino acids: CASSLEMASSGNTIYF.

The chain couples TRBV5-4 to TRBJ2-1; D is ambiguous. Germline CDR1 and CDR2: SGHNT and YYREEE (reference sequence). The CDR3 sequence is 13 residues long. The V gene lost 0 bases and the J gene lost 12 bases, with 13 bases spanning the gap. The CDR3 coding sequence is TGTGCCAGCAGCTTGGCACGGGCCCCCGGGCAGTTCTTC. Translating gives CASSLARAPGQFF.

V usage is TRBV13 and J usage is TRBJ2-1, with 12 bases lining up with TRBD2. V was clipped by 4 bases and J by 8 bases; unmatched bases: 12. CDR1 is PRHDT, CDR2 FYEKMQ, per germline (reference sequence). CDR3 size: 17 residues. DNA for the CDR3: TGTGCCAGCAGCTCTAGCGGGGGGGGCCTAGGTGAGGATGAGCAGTTCTTC. It translates to CASSSSGGGLGEDEQFF.

The J gene is TRBJ1-4, the V gene TRBV27; tentatively, D is TRBD1 (5 bases). The CDR3 sequence is 13 residues long. Germline V gene lookup returns CDR1 MNHEY and CDR2 SMNVEV (reference sequence). V was clipped by 3 bases and J by 7 bases, with 9 bases between them. The chain's CDR3 is CASSFSGFEKLFF. CDR3 DNA: TGTGCCAGCAGTTTCTCAGGGTTTGAAAAACTGTTTTTT.

The chain combines TRBV2 with TRBJ1-1; D gene unclear. Trimming removed 8 bases at V and 1 base at J, with 14 bases between. CDR1 and CDR2 from the germline V gene are SNHLY and FYNNEI. This CDR3 contains 14 residues. CDR3 protein: CASRPRTGNTEAFF. DNA of the CDR3: TGTGCCAGCCGCCCCCGGACGGGGAACACTGAAGCTTTCTTT.

The rearrangement uses TRBV6-1 and TRBJ2-6, with 7 bases matching TRBD2. The CDR3 has 14 residues. V was clipped by 7 bases and J by 4 bases; unmatched bases: 4. Germline CDR1 and CDR2: MNHNS and SASEGT. Here the CDR3 reads CASIWGGGANVLTF. The CDR3 DNA reads as TGTGCCAGCATCTGGGGGGGAGGGGCCAACGTCCTGACTTTC.

This clone was seen once. The J gene is TRBJ1-2, the V gene TRBV5-1; 12 nucleotides match TRBD1. The V gene's germline CDR1 is SGHRS and CDR2 YFSETQ. The CDR3 totals 15 residues. V shed 4 bases, J shed 8 bases, and the junction held 9 bases outside the gene matches. CDR3 residues: CASSPAGTGGGGYTF. The CDR3, as DNA: TGCGCCAGCAGCCCGGCCGGGACAGGGGGCGGGGGCTACACCTTC.

J is TRBJ2-5 and V is TRBV7-6, with 7 bases lining up with TRBD1. The CDR3 sequence is 14 residues long. Germline CDR1 and CDR2: SGHVS and FNYEAQ. J gave up 5 bases and V 5 bases, and 8 bases lay outside the gene matches. For the CDR3, the DNA is TGTGCCAGCAGCCGTGACAGGGTTCAGGAGACCCAGTACTTC. It yields the protein CASSRDRVQETQYF. The full variable domain, with the rest looked up from reference TRBV7-6 and TRBJ2-5, is GAGVSQSPRYKVTKRGQDVALRCDPISGHVSLYWYRQALGQGPEFLTYFNYEAQQDKSGLPNDRFSAERPEGSISTLTIQRTEQRDSAMYRCASSRDRVQETQYFGPGTRLLVL.

J is TRBJ2-5 and V is TRBV27, with 8 bases lining up with TRBD2. The CDR3 runs to 16 residues. Germline CDR1 and CDR2: MNHEY and SMNVEV (reference sequence). The J segment lost 2 bases and the V segment lost 5 bases, leaving 10 bases of the junction unmatched. The CDR3 region has the DNA TGTGCCAGCAGTCGGGGAATAGCGGGGCGGCAAGAGACCCAGTACTTC. This sequence encodes CASSRGIAGRQETQYF.

The rearrangement uses TRBV29-1 and TRBJ2-1; D is undetermined. The V gene's germline CDR1 is SQVTM and CDR2 ANQGSEA. Trimming pared 7 bases from V and 2 bases from J, leaving 12 bases between. The CDR3 runs to 13 residues. CDR3 loop: CSGYSVPYNEQFF. The DNA for the CDR3 is TGCAGCGGCTACAGCGTTCCCTACAATGAGCAGTTCTTC.

The V gene is TRBV5-8, the J gene TRBJ1-2; 9 bases line up with TRBD1. Germline V gene sequence: CDR1 SGHTS, CDR2 YDEGEE. The CDR3 sequence is 14 residues long. V was pared by 4 bases and J by 6 bases, with 7 bases of the junction left unmatched. The DNA of the CDR3 is TGTGCCAGCAGCGTACAGGGGGCATATAATGGCTACACCTTC. Its translation: CASSVQGAYNGYTF.

A single count supports this clone. J is TRBJ1-2 and V is TRBV9; 7 nucleotides match TRBD1. The germline CDR1 and CDR2 sequences are SGDLS and YYNGEE. The CDR3 contains 13 residues. J gave up 7 bases and V 0 bases, and 3 bases lay outside the gene matches. Here the CDR3 reads CASSVADRVGYTF. The CDR3 coding sequence is TGTGCCAGCAGCGTAGCAGACAGGGTTGGCTACACCTTC.

This clone appeared once. This rearrangement joins TRBV18 to TRBJ2-7; 9 bases agree with TRBD1. CDR3 size: 14 residues. The ends lost 2 bases at V and 5 bases at J; junction bases unmatched: 4. Germline V gives CDR1 KGHSH, CDR2 LQKENI. CDR3 sequence: CASSPLDRGNEQYF. The DNA of the CDR3 is TGTGCCAGCTCACCATTGGACAGGGGTAACGAGCAGTACTTC.

The gene calls are TRBV28 and TRBJ2-7; D is undetermined. Between the trimmed V and J ends, which lost 8 bases and 1 base, there was a span of 12 bases. This CDR3 has 13 amino acids. CDR1 is MDHEN, CDR2 SYDVKM, per germline. The CDR3 sequence: CASEMRRSYEQYF. CDR3 DNA: TGTGCCAGCGAAATGAGGCGGTCCTACGAGCAGTACTTC.

Only one count was recorded for this clone. V gene TRBV11-2 combines with J gene TRBJ2-2, with TRBD2 matching over 7 bases. The CDR3 contains 15 residues. V lost 6 bases, J lost 5 bases, and 9 bases stayed unmatched. The germline V gene has CDR1 SGHAT and CDR2 FQNNGV. The CDR3 spells CASRRGAGVTGELFF. CDR3 nucleotides: TGTGCCAGCAGACGGGGCGCGGGAGTAACCGGGGAGCTGTTTTTT.

The genes are TRBV9 and TRBJ1-6; a possible D gene is TRBD1 (6 bases). The CDR3 is made up of 14 amino acids. The V end was cut by 3 bases, the J end by 6 bases, with 10 bases between. Per the germline V gene, CDR1 is SGDLS and CDR2 is YYNGEE. CDR3 DNA sequence: TGTGCCAGCAGCGATCCAGGGGCTAATTCACCCCTCCACTTT. Translating it yields CASSDPGANSPLHF.

This clone was counted only a few times. This sequence joins TRBV5-1 and TRBJ1-4; D not resolved. The V gene lost 0 bases and the J gene lost 7 bases, with 10 bases spanning the gap. The V gene's germline CDR1 is SGHRS and CDR2 YFSETQ. This CDR3 region has 14 residues. CDR3 sequence (DNA): TGCGCCAGCAGCTTGGATGTTGGGAGTGAAAAACTGTTTTTT. Protein: CASSLDVGSEKLFF. Drawing the rest from reference TRBV5-1 and TRBJ1-4, the complete variable domain is KAGVTQTPRYLIKTRGQQVTLSCSPISGHRSVSWYQQTPGQGLQFLFEYFSETQRNKGNFPGRFSGRQFSNSRSEMNVSTLELGDSALYLCASSLDVGSEKLFFGSGTQLSVL.

In nucleotides, the CDR3 is TGTGCCACCAGCAGAGATCCCGCAGATACGCAGTATTTT. Protein product: CATSRDPADTQYF. The chain combines TRBV15 with TRBJ2-3; D is undetermined. This CDR3 contains 13 residues. Germline lookup yields CDR1 LNHNV and CDR2 YYDKDF (reference sequence). V lost 0 bases, J lost 4 bases, and 5 bases lay in between.

This clone was counted between two and nine times. The chain couples TRBV6-5 to TRBJ2-7; TRBD2 aligns across 10 bases. With V trimmed by 5 bases and J by 2 bases, 3 bases remained unmatched. This CDR3 comprises 14 residues. The germline gives CDR1 MNHEY, CDR2 SVGAGI. The CDR3 sequence: CASSPGTSAYEQYF. CDR3 coding DNA: TGTGCCAGCAGTCCCGGGACTAGCGCCTACGAGCAGTACTTC.

This chain joins TRBV5-1 and TRBJ2-5, with D unclear. From germline, CDR1 is SGHRS and CDR2 YFSETQ. This CDR3 comprises 15 residues. V gave up 0 bases and J gave up 0 bases, with 9 bases separating them. The CDR3 loop is CASSLEQPYQETQYF. For the CDR3, the DNA is TGCGCCAGCAGCTTGGAACAGCCGTACCAAGAGACCCAGTACTTC.

The rearrangement joins TRBV30 to TRBJ1-5; a weak D match, TRBD1 (5 bases). The ends were cut back, 1 base at V and 6 bases at J, with 34 bases in the middle. The CDR3 covers 21 residues. Germline V gives CDR1 GTSNPN, CDR2 SVGIG (reference sequence). The DNA for the CDR3 is TGTGCCTGGAGTGGCCCCCCAACGACAGATAGGCCAACGGTGTTTGGTCAGCCCCAGCATTTT. Protein: CAWSGPPTTDRPTVFGQPQHF.

This clone was picked up a small number of times. The chain combines TRBV19 with TRBJ1-5, with 8 bases aligning to TRBD1. This CDR3 is built from 16 residues. The junction had 11 bases not matched to a gene; V was cut back by 10 bases and J by 0 bases. Germline values: CDR1 LNHDA, CDR2 SQIVND (reference sequence). The DNA of the CDR3 is TGTGCCACAAACCCCAGGGGGCCTTATAGCAATCAGCCCCAGCATTTT. Translation: CATNPRGPYSNQPQHF.